This TCR beta chain originates from a study of cytomegalovirus exposure and HLA in healthy donors. The ends were cut back, 0 bases at V and 2 bases at J, with 11 bases in the middle. Looked up from germline, CDR1 is SGHRS and CDR2 is YFSETQ. This CDR3 contains 15 residues. About this clone itself: Its matching antigen is unknown.

PCR was performed using 60 Vbeta and 13 Jbeta primers. TCRdb keeps only in-frame clones here, not all; method: immunoSEQ multiplex PCR. The table shows about 120,000 clones, with around 75% occurring only once. Study conclusions and caveats: The study dropped some indistinguishable V segments, TRBV6-2 and TRBV6-3 among them. TCR beta V- and J-gene trimming was later associated with a missense DCLRE1C variant. TCR association rates varied by HLA locus in a later analysis, with DRB1 highest and HLA-C lowest.

The clonotype comes from a young woman in good health and CMV-seronegative. J is TRBJ1-1 and V is TRBV5-1; D might be TRBD1 (5 bases). Material for sequencing was PBMCs. The CDR3 nucleotides are TGCGCCAGCAGCTTGGTGCAGGGCGGCAACACTGAAGCTTTCTTT. Residues: CASSLVQGGNTEAFF.